Presented here are 9 T cell receptor beta chains from one specimen sequenced in a study of blood T cell repertoires in COVID-19. Some clones are missing from TCRdb's copy, which holds only in-frame ones; the method was immunoSEQ multiplex PCR. This sample carries some 240,000 clones, almost 85% of them seen once, and the ten largest clones take about 2.4%. The sample was peripheral blood. The receptors originated from a woman aged 70 to 79 with COVID-19, enrolled during active disease.

A few counts support this clone. The chain combines TRBV7-3 with TRBJ2-1; D may be TRBD1 (5 bases). The CDR3 has 14 residues. The V end was cut by 2 bases, the J end by 9 bases, with 14 bases between. Per germline, CDR1 SGHTA and CDR2 FQGTGA. The CDR3 nucleotides are TGTGCCAGCAGCTTAGAGTCAGGGTCTAGTGAGCAGTTCTTC. Its protein is CASSLESGSSEQFF.

As concerns this clone: This sample includes further DNA sequences coding for the same CDR3. V is TRBV4-3 and J is TRBJ2-7; no clear D. CDR1 and CDR2 from the germline V gene are LGHNA and YSLEER. The CDR3 contains 14 residues. Trimming stripped 0 bases from V and 5 bases from J, with 11 bases between. Here the CDR3 DNA reads TGCGCCAGCAGCCAAGATAGAGGCGTCCACGAGCAGTACTTC. Protein: CASSQDRGVHEQYF.

This clone was detected a few times. V usage is TRBV14 and J usage is TRBJ1-2; TRBD1 matches at 9 bases. CDR3 size: 16 residues. With V trimmed by 3 bases and J by 5 bases, 10 bases remained unmatched. CDR1 is SGHDN and CDR2 is FVKESK in the germline V gene. The CDR3 DNA reads as TGTGCCAGCAGCCAGAGAACCGGGACAGGGCATTATGGCTACACCTTC. As protein: CASSQRTGTGHYGYTF.

The V and J genes are TRBV29-1 and TRBJ1-4; 7 nucleotides line up with TRBD1. The CDR3 is 11 amino acids. Per germline, CDR1 SQVTM and CDR2 ANQGSEA. J was trimmed by 10 bases and V by 2 bases; bases with no gene match: 1. CDR3 nucleotide sequence: TGCAGCGTTGAATGGACAGGAAAACTGTTTTTT. Translated: CSVEWTGKLFF.

V and J are TRBV18 and TRBJ1-4, with TRBD1 matching 9 bases. CDR1 is KGHSH, CDR2 LQKENI, per germline. V shed 4 bases, J shed 8 bases, and the junction held 8 bases outside the gene matches. The CDR3 runs to 15 residues. This CDR3 reads CASSQPGQGREKLFF. CDR3 DNA sequence: TGTGCCAGCTCACAACCGGGACAGGGAAGGGAAAAACTGTTTTTT.

The V gene is TRBV5-1, the J gene TRBJ2-5, with D perhaps matching TRBD2 (5 bases). CDR1 and CDR2 (germline): SGHRS, YFSETQ. This CDR3 has 13 residues. Between the trimmed V and J ends, which lost 4 bases and 3 bases, there was a span of 10 bases. In DNA form, the CDR3 reads TGCGCCAGCAGCACCGGGGATGAAGAGACCCAGTACTTC. It translates to CASSTGDEETQYF.

This clone was seen just once. The chain recombines TRBV10-1 with TRBJ1-5, with D possibly matching TRBD1 (6 bases). V was shortened by 8 bases and J by 0 bases, with 11 bases between the two germline ends. CDR1 is WNHNN and CDR2 is SYGVQD in the germline V gene (reference sequence). CDR3 length: 14 amino acids. CDR3: CASPRGISNQPQHF. Written as DNA, the CDR3 is TGCGCCAGCCCTAGGGGGATTAGCAATCAGCCCCAGCATTTT.

V usage is TRBV11-1 and J usage is TRBJ1-6; 7 bases line up with TRBD1. The germline CDR1 and CDR2 sequences are SGHAT and FQDESV (reference sequence). The CDR3 loop spans 16 amino acids. Unmatched junction bases numbered 9, after V lost 4 bases and J lost 6 bases. The CDR3 region is CASSSRTGVGNSPLHF. CDR3 nucleotide sequence: TGTGCCAGCAGCTCACGTACAGGGGTAGGTAATTCACCCCTCCACTTT.

This clone was counted a few times. The genes are TRBV7-9 and TRBJ2-1; 11 nucleotides line up with TRBD2. Per germline, CDR1 SEHNR and CDR2 FQNEAQ (reference sequence). This CDR3 has 19 amino acids. V was pared by 4 bases and J by 0 bases, with 11 bases of the junction left unmatched. For the CDR3, the DNA is TGTGCCAGCAGCTCCGGGACTAGCGGATACGAGAGCTCCTACAATGAGCAGTTCTTC. Translated: CASSSGTSGYESSYNEQFF.